This T cell receptor beta chain was found in a study of spatial heterogeneity in lung cancer. The study's findings and limits: Mutation tallies in tumors tracked expanded intratumoral alpha and beta TCR counts.

TCRdb reprocessed the 5' RACE reads with MiXCR, giving one entry per CDR3 protein. The sample lists more than 1,500 distinct CDR3 sequences; more than 4.5% were seen once. Stated time point: sample taken at primary tumor resection. Tumor, nontumor lung or frozen PBMC supplied whole RNA that was sequenced unsorted. By sample share, this clonotype is medium-sized. Its antigen remains unknown. Within a library made for alpha chains, this beta chain is off target, and its count is uninformative. V lost 4 bases and J lost 5; bases outside the gene matches: 12. Germline V gives CDR1 SGHRS, CDR2 YFSETQ. This CDR3 is built from 16 residues.

V and J are TRBV5-1 and TRBJ2-5, with 9 bases identical to TRBD2. Here the sequenced sample was lung tumor tissue, taken at surgery. This receptor was obtained from a female donor with early-stage non-small cell lung cancer. CDR3 sequence reads: CASSAAGGGAGETQYF. The CDR3 region has the DNA TGCGCCAGCAGCGCTGCCGGCGGGGGGGCCGGGGAGACCCAGTACTTC.